This section outlines one T cell receptor (beta chain) sequence together with its context. Its matching antigen is unknown. Germline values: CDR1 SNHLY, CDR2 FYNNEI. The CDR3 is 15 residues long. Trimming took 3 bases from V and 3 from J; bases not matched to a gene: 6. According to the study, genomic DNA was the template for TCR beta VDJ and CDR3 profiling. A single record per CDR3 protein comes from TCRdb applying MiXCR to the reads. The data hold some 140,000 distinct CDR3 sequences, with 40% to 65% observed a single time. This sample is part of a study of CD8+CD57+ T cells in acquired aplastic anemia. Looking at the study overall: DNA from sorted CD4+ and CD8+ cells averaged 3.2 ug.

Broader study findings: A significant difference in CD8+ Simpson's diversity between patients and controls was not found. It was found that nearly 30 CD8+ CDR3 sequences were shared between patients and controls.

Those patients picked for sequencing had displayed CD8+CD57+ cell expansion on flow cytometry. With no exception, the patients had severe acquired aplastic anemia. V gene TRBV2 combines with J gene TRBJ1-2, with 8 nucleotides matching TRBD1. The sequence derives from a human donor with aplastic anemia. Sequenced: sorted CD4+, CD8+, or CD8+CD57+ T cells (not recorded which) from PBMCs. CDR3 in amino acids: CASSENRGMYYGYTF. As DNA, the CDR3 is TGTGCCAGCAGTGAGAACAGGGGGATGTACTATGGCTACACCTTC.